A single sample gave rise to the 18 T cell receptor beta chains below, sequenced in a study of cytomegalovirus exposure and HLA in healthy donors. The repertoire was sequenced with immunoSEQ multiplex PCR; TCRdb's copy has only in-frame clones and lacks some. The data contain some 150,000 clones, about 89% of them singletons. The material sequenced was PBMCs. Receptor source: a man aged 18 to 29 in good health and CMV-seronegative.

The chain recombines TRBV11-2 with TRBJ1-5; a weak D match, TRBD1 (5 bases). Trimming took off 5 bases at V and 7 bases at J, with 12 bases between the two ends. The CDR3 totals 13 residues. CDR1 is SGHAT, CDR2 FQNNGV, per germline. In DNA, the CDR3 is TGTGCCAGCAGCCGCGGGGGGAGCCAGCCCCAGCATTTT. This sequence encodes CASSRGGSQPQHF.

The rearrangement uses TRBV18 and TRBJ1-3, with D possibly being TRBD1 (6 bases). Germline V gives CDR1 KGHSH, CDR2 LQKENI. This CDR3 is 14 amino acids long. Trimming removed 3 bases from V and 4 bases from J, with 10 bases in between. In DNA form, the CDR3 reads TGTGCCAGCTCACCCCGGACAGAAGGAAACACCATATATTTT. Protein product: CASSPRTEGNTIYF.

The chain carries TRBV4-1 and TRBJ2-2; TRBD1 agrees at 9 bases. Unmatched junction bases numbered 3, after V lost 1 base and J lost 3 bases. Germline V lookup: CDR1 MGHRA, CDR2 YSYEKL. The CDR3 length is 16 residues. CDR3 bases: TGCGCCAGCAGCCAAGGGGACAGGGACGACACCGGGGAGCTGTTTTTT. Translation: CASSQGDRDDTGELFF.

This clone was detected only once. The rearrangement joins TRBV7-2 to TRBJ2-7, with 11 bases identical to TRBD1. Germline V CDR1 and CDR2: SGHTA, FQGNSA. This CDR3 contains 17 residues. J was trimmed by 5 bases and V by 5 bases; bases with no gene match: 14. This chain's CDR3 is CASSPYPRDRGGHEQYV. Written as DNA, the CDR3 is TGTGCCAGCAGCCCCTACCCGCGGGACAGGGGGGGACACGAGCAGTACGTC.

The chain's CDR3 is CASSIWASGQETQYF. CDR3 DNA: TGTGCCAGTAGTATTTGGGCTAGCGGACAAGAGACCCAGTACTTC. The chain carries TRBV19 and TRBJ2-5; 7 nucleotides agree with TRBD2. This CDR3 is 15 amino acids long. After removal of 3 bases from V and 2 bases from J, the junction contained 6 bases not matched to a gene. The germline CDR1 and CDR2 sequences are LNHDA and SQIVND (reference sequence).

V and J are TRBV10-3 and TRBJ2-3; 12 nucleotides align to TRBD1. The V gene's germline CDR1 is ENHRY and CDR2 SYGVKD. The length of the CDR3 is 15 residues. Unmatched junction bases numbered 10, after V lost 7 bases and J lost 8 bases. CDR3 sequence (DNA): TGTGCCATCAAGGATAGCGGGACAGGGGGCAGTACGCAGTATTTT. Its translation: CAIKDSGTGGSTQYF.

This clone occurred once. This sequence joins TRBV10-3 and TRBJ2-7; 11 nucleotides agree with TRBD2. Trimming removed 6 bases from V and 0 bases from J; junction bases left unmatched: 4. The CDR3 is 15 amino acids. Germline values: CDR1 ENHRY, CDR2 SYGVKD. The CDR3 coding sequence is TGTGCCATCAGCGTCGGGACTAGCGGCTCCTACGAGCAGTACGTC. Protein sequence: CAISVGTSGSYEQYV.

The genes are TRBV5-6 and TRBJ2-3, with 12 bases matching TRBD2. The CDR3 runs 14 residues. J lost 7 bases, V lost 4 bases, and 4 bases had no gene match. Per the germline V gene, CDR1 is SGHDT and CDR2 is YYEEEE. CDR3 coding DNA: TGTGCCAGCAGCGCTAGCGGGAGGGCCCATACGCAGTATTTT. This translates into CASSASGRAHTQYF.

The chain combines TRBV27 with TRBJ2-7, with D uncertain. V lost 6 bases to trimming and J lost 7 bases, with 19 bases between them. The CDR3 covers 14 residues. CDR1 MNHEY and CDR2 SMNVEV come from the germline V gene (reference sequence). The DNA of the CDR3 is TGTGCCAGCAGGGAAATCCTGCCTTGGAGTGAGCAGTACTTC. Translated, it gives CASREILPWSEQYF.

The rearrangement joins TRBV5-1 to TRBJ2-1; 8 bases are a match to TRBD2. Losses at the gene ends were 4 bases for V and 9 bases for J; bases not matched to a gene: 21. The CDR3 is made up of 18 amino acids. Per germline, CDR1 SGHRS and CDR2 YFSETQ. In DNA, the CDR3 is TGCGCCAGCAGCGCCTTGGGGGTAGCGGGGCGCCCTCATTTTGAGCAGTTCTTC. This translates into CASSALGVAGRPHFEQFF.

The CDR3 DNA reads as TGTGCCAGCAGTGAAGGGAGGGGAGGAATGAACACTGAAGCTTTCTTT. It codes for CASSEGRGGMNTEAFF. This rearrangement joins TRBV2 to TRBJ1-1; possibly TRBD1 for D (5 bases). CDR3 size: 16 residues. The germline V gene has CDR1 SNHLY and CDR2 FYNNEI. With 1 base removed from V and 0 bases from J, the gap between germline ends came to 12 bases. The whole variable domain, filled in from reference TRBV2 and TRBJ1-1, reads EPEVTQTPSHQVTQMGQEVILRCVPISNHLYFYWYRQILGQKVEFLVSFYNNEISEKSEIFDDQFSVERPDGSNFTLKIRSTKLEDSAMYFCASSEGRGGMNTEAFFGQGTRLTVV.

This clone appeared a single time. J is TRBJ1-1 and V is TRBV6-6, with 7 bases lining up with TRBD1. The CDR3 extends over 16 amino acids. Germline CDR1 and CDR2: MNHNY and SVGAGI (reference sequence). Trimming took 2 bases from V and 0 from J; bases not matched to a gene: 6. The CDR3 here is CASSYPSGQMNTEAFF. The CDR3 DNA reads as TGTGCCAGCAGTTACCCGTCGGGACAGATGAACACTGAAGCTTTCTTT.

The genes are TRBV5-4 and TRBJ2-3; no clear D. Trimming removed 1 base at V and 0 bases at J, with 15 bases between. This CDR3 has 17 residues. Germline CDR1 is SGHNT and CDR2 is YYREEE (reference sequence). Here the CDR3 reads CASSLHGLPPSTDTQYF. CDR3 in DNA: TGTGCCAGCAGCTTGCATGGGCTCCCTCCTAGCACAGATACGCAGTATTTT.

The chain carries TRBV5-6 and TRBJ2-5; no reliable D call. The CDR3 is made up of 13 amino acids. Per germline, CDR1 SGHDT and CDR2 YYEEEE. The V end lost 2 bases, the J end lost 5 bases, and 10 bases lay between the germline ends. In DNA, the CDR3 is TGTGCCAGCAGCTTCTGGGCCGGTGAGACCCAGTACTTC. This codes for CASSFWAGETQYF.

V usage is TRBV5-1 and J usage is TRBJ2-3; TRBD2 matches at 8 bases. Germline loops: CDR1 SGHRS, CDR2 YFSETQ. The CDR3 covers 14 residues. With V trimmed by 2 bases and J by 6 bases, 5 bases remained unmatched. Written as DNA, the CDR3 is TGCGCCAGCAGCTTAGCGGGAGTAGGGGATACGCAGTATTTT. Protein: CASSLAGVGDTQYF.

This chain joins TRBV6-5 and TRBJ2-3; 10 bases fit TRBD2. The CDR3 consists of 15 residues. V was clipped by 8 bases and J by 4 bases; unmatched bases: 9. Germline V CDR1 and CDR2: MNHEY, SVGAGI. In DNA form, the CDR3 reads TGTGCCAGCCAAAAGACCGGGACTAGCGCAGATACGCAGTATTTT. It translates to CASQKTGTSADTQYF.

CDR3 nucleotide sequence: TGTGCCAGCAACCCCTTTGCGGGGGGGAAAAATGAGCAGTTCTTC. It specifies CASNPFAGGKNEQFF. The rearrangement uses TRBV7-9 and TRBJ2-1; TRBD2 agrees at 9 bases. J lost 7 bases, V lost 7 bases, and 11 bases had no gene match. Germline CDR1 reads SEHNR; CDR2 reads FQNEAQ (reference sequence). CDR3 length: 15 residues.

The chain combines TRBV27 with TRBJ2-3; 7 positions agree with TRBD2. V shed 7 bases, J shed 4 bases, and the junction held 8 bases outside the gene matches. Germline assignment: CDR1 MNHEY and CDR2 SMNVEV (reference sequence). The CDR3 consists of 14 residues. CDR3: CASTLGRSSDTQYF. For the CDR3, the DNA is TGTGCCAGCACTCTCGGGAGGAGTTCAGATACGCAGTATTTT.